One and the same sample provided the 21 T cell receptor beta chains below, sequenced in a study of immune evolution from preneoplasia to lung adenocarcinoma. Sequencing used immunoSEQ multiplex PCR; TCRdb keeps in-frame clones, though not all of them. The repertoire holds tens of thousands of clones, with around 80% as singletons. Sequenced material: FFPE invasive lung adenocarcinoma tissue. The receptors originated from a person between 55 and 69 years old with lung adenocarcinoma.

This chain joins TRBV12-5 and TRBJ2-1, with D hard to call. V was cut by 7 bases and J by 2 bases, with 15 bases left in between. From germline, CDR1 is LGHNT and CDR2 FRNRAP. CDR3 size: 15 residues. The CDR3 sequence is CASVLGNLAYNEQFF. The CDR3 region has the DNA TGTGCTAGTGTTCTGGGAAATCTGGCCTACAATGAGCAGTTCTTC.

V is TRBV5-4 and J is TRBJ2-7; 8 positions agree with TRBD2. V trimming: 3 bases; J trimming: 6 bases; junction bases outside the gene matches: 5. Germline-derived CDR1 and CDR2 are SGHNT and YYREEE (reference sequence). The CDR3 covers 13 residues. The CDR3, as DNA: TGTGCCAGCAGCTCGACTAGCGACTTCGAGCAGTACTTC. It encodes CASSSTSDFEQYF.

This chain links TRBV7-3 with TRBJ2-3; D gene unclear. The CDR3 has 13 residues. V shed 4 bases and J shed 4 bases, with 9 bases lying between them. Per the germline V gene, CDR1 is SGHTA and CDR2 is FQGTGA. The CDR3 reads CASSSYVSDTQYF. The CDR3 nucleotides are TGTGCCAGCAGCTCGTACGTGTCAGATACGCAGTATTTT. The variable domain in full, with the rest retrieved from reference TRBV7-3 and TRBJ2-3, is GAGVSQTPSNKVTEKGKYVELRCDPISGHTALYWYRQSLGQGPEFLIYFQGTGAADDSGLPNDRFFAVRPEGSVSTLKIQRTERGDSAVYLCASSSYVSDTQYFGPGTRLTVL.

CDR3 DNA sequence: TGTGCCAGCAGCCCCCCATCGGGAGGGGGCCCCAATGAGCAGTTCTTC. Translation: CASSPPSGGGPNEQFF. The gene calls are TRBV7-9 and TRBJ2-1, with a tentative D call TRBD2 (8 bases). The CDR3 is made up of 16 amino acids. In germline, CDR1 is SEHNR, CDR2 FQNEAQ (reference sequence). Trimming took off 5 bases at V and 6 bases at J, with 20 bases between the two ends.

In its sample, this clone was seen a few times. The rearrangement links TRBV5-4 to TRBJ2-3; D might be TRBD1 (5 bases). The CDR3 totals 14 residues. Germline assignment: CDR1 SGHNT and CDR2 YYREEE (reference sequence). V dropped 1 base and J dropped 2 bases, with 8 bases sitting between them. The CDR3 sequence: CASSLWGYTDTQYF. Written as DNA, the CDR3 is TGTGCCAGCAGCTTGTGGGGCTACACAGATACGCAGTATTTT. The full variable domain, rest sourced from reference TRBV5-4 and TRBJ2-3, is ETGVTQSPTHLIKTRGQQVTLRCSSQSGHNTVSWYQQALGQGPQFIFQYYREEENGRGNFPPRFSGLQFPNYSSELNVNALELDDSALYLCASSLWGYTDTQYFGPGTRLTVL.

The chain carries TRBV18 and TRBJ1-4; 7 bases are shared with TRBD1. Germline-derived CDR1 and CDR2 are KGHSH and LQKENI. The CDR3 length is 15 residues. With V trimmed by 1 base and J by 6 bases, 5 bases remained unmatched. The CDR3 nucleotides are TGTGCCAGCTCACCACGGACAGGCGATTATGAAAAACTGTTTTTT. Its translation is CASSPRTGDYEKLFF.

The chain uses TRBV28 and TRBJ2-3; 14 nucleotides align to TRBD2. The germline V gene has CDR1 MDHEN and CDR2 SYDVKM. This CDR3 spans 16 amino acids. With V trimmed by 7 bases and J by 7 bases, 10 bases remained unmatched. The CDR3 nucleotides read TGTGCCAGCACCAGTGGGACTAGCGGGAGTTTGTATACGCAGTATTTT. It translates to CASTSGTSGSLYTQYF.

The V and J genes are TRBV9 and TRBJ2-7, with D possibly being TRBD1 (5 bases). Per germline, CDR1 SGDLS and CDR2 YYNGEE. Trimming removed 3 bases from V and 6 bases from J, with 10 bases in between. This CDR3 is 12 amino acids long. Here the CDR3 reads CASSGQGSEQYF. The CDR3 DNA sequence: TGTGCCAGCAGCGGTCAGGGCTCCGAGCAGTACTTC.

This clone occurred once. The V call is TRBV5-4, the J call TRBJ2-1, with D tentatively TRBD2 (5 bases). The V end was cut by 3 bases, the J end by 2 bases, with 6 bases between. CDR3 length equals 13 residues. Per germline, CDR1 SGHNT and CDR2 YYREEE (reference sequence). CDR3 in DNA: TGTGCCAGCAGCTCCGGGACCTACAATGAGCAGTTCTTC. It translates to CASSSGTYNEQFF.

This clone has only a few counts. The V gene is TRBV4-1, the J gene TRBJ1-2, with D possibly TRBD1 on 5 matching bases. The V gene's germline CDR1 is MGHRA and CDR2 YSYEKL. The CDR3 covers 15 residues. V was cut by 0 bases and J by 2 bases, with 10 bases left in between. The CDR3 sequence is CASSQDDRGNYGYTF. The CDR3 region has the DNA TGCGCCAGCAGCCAAGATGATAGGGGAAACTATGGCTACACCTTC.

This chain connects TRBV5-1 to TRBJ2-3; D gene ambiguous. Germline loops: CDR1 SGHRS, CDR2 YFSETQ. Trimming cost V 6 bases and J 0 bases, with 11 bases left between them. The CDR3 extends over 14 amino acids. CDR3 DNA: TGCGCCAGCACCTTAGGTGCTAGCACAGATACGCAGTATTTT. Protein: CASTLGASTDTQYF.

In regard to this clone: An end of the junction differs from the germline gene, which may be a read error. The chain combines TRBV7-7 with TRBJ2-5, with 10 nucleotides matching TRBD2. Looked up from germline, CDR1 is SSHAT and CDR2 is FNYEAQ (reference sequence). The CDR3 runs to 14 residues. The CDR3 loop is CASSLAGAEETQYF. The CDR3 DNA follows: TGTGCTAGCAGCCTAGCGGGAGCGGAGGAGACCCAGTACTTC.

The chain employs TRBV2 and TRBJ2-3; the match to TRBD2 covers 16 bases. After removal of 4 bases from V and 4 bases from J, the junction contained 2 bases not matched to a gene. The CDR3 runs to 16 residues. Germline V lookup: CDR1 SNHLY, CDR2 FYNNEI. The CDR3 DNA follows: TGTGCCAGCAGTGTGGGACTAGCGGGAGGGCCAGATACGCAGTATTTT. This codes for CASSVGLAGGPDTQYF.

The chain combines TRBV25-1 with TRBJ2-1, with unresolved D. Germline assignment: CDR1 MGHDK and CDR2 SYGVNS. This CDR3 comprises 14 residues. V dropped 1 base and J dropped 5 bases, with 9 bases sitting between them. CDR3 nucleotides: TGTGCCAGCAGTGAATCGGGCCCTCACAATGAGCAGTTCTTC. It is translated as CASSESGPHNEQFF.

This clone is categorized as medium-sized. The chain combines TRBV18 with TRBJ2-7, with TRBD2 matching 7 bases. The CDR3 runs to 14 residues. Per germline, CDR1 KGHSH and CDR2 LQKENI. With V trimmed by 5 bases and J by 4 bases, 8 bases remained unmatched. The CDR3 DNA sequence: TGTGCCAGCTCATCCCAAGGGAGGGATTACGAGCAGTACTTC. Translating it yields CASSSQGRDYEQYF. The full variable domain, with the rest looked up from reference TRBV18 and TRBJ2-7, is NAGVMQNPRHLVRRRGQEARLRCSPMKGHSHVYWYRQLPEEGLKFMVYLQKENIIDESGMPKERFSAEFPKEGPSILRIQQVVRGDSAAYFCASSSQGRDYEQYFGPGTRLTVT.

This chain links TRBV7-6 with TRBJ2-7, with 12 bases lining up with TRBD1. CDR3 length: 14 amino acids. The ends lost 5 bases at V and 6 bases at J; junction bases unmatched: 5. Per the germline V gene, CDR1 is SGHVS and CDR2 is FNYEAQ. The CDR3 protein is CASSRGQGATEQYF. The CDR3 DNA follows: TGTGCCAGCAGCCGGGGACAGGGGGCGACCGAGCAGTACTTC.

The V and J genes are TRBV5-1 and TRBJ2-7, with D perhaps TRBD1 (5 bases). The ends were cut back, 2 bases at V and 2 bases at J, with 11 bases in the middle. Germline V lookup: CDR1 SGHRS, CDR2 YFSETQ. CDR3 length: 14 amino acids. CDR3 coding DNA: TGCGCCAGCAGCTTTTTGCAGGGTGCCTACGAGCAGTACTTC. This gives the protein CASSFLQGAYEQYF.

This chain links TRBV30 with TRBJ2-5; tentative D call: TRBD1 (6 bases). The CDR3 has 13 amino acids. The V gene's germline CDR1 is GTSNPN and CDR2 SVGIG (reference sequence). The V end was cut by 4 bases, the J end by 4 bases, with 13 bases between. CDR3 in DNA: TGTGCCTGGACCTCAGGGGCGGTAGAGACCCAGTACTTC. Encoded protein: CAWTSGAVETQYF. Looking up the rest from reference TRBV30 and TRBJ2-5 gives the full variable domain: SQTIHQWPATLVQPVGSPLSLECTVEGTSNPNLYWYRQAAGRGLQLLFYSVGIGQISSEVPQNLSASRPQDRQFILSSKKLLLSDSGFYLCAWTSGAVETQYFGPGTRLLVL.

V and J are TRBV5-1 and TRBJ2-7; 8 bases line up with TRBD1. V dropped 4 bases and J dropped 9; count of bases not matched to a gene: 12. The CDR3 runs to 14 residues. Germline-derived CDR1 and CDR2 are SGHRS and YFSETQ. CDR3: CASSPHLDRVWQYF. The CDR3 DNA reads TGCGCCAGCAGCCCTCATCTGGACAGGGTCTGGCAGTACTTC.

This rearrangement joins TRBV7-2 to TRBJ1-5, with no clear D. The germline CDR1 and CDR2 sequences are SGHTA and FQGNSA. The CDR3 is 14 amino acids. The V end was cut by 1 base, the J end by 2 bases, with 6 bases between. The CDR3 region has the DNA TGTGCCAGCAGCTTAGATAGGGGCAATCAGCCCCAGCATTTT. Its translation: CASSLDRGNQPQHF. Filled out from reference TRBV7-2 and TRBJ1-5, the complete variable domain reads GAGVSQSPSNKVTEKGKDVELRCDPISGHTALYWYRQSLGQGLEFLIYFQGNSAPDKSGLPSDRFSAERTGGSVSTLTIQRTQQEDSAVYLCASSLDRGNQPQHFGDGTRLSIL.

CDR3 DNA: TGTGCCAGCAGCCAAGGACTCCTCACCGGGGAGCTGTTTTTT. It specifies CASSQGLLTGELFF. The chain recombines TRBV7-3 with TRBJ2-2, with D possibly being TRBD2 (5 bases). Germline loops: CDR1 SGHTA, CDR2 FQGTGA. CDR3 size: 14 residues. The V end lost 5 bases, the J end lost 4 bases, and 11 bases lay between the germline ends.